This is a list of T cell receptor beta chains from one sample in a study of blood T cell repertoires in COVID-19. Assay used: immunoSEQ multiplex PCR; TCRdb lists only in-frame clones, some missing. The sample lists 100,000 to 150,000 clones, 90% occurring once. The material sequenced was peripheral blood. These receptors originate from a man in his fifties with active COVID-19. CDR3s include the opening cysteine and the closing phenylalanine or tryptophan. The order of the fields is clone size, D gene, V gene, J gene, CDR3 protein, CDR3 DNA. D genes are given only for firm matches. The size entry is marked missing in some rows and otherwise reads once, few, many or a size class.

abundance: -; d_gene: -; v_gene: TRBV5-1; j_gene: TRBJ2-1; CDR3aa: CASSLDVAGQVENNEQFF; CDR3nt: TGCGCCAGCAGCTTGGATGTGGCGGGCCAGGTTGAGAACAATGAGCAGTTCTTC
abundance: -; d_gene: -; v_gene: TRBV7-9; j_gene: TRBJ2-3; CDR3aa: CASSSQVPGADTQYF; CDR3nt: TGTGCCAGCAGCTCGCAGGTACCCGGGGCAGATACGCAGTATTTT
abundance: -; d_gene: TRBD2; v_gene: TRBV7-9; j_gene: TRBJ2-3; CDR3aa: CASSLLAGGPADTQYF; CDR3nt: TGTGCCAGCAGCTTACTAGCGGGAGGGCCCGCAGATACGCAGTATTTT
abundance: -; d_gene: TRBD1; v_gene: TRBV19; j_gene: TRBJ1-6; CDR3aa: CASSIGPGGRSPLHF; CDR3nt: TGTGCCAGTAGTATTGGGCCAGGGGGTAGGTCACCCCTCCACTTT
abundance: -; d_gene: -; v_gene: TRBV19; j_gene: TRBJ1-3; CDR3aa: CASSIRRAAGNTIYF; CDR3nt: TGTGCCAGTAGTATTCGTCGAGCGGCTGGAAACACCATATATTTT
abundance: -; d_gene: -; v_gene: TRBV19; j_gene: TRBJ2-7; CDR3aa: CASSISPWGAYEQYF; CDR3nt: TGTGCCAGTAGTATAAGTCCCTGGGGGGCCTACGAGCAGTACTTC
abundance: -; d_gene: -; v_gene: TRBV11-3; j_gene: TRBJ1-1; CDR3aa: CASSLSGSTEAFF; CDR3nt: TGTGCCAGCAGCTTATCCGGGAGCACTGAAGCTTTCTTT
abundance: -; d_gene: -; v_gene: TRBV6-5; j_gene: TRBJ2-7; CDR3aa: CASSLDRFEREQYF; CDR3nt: TGTGCCAGCAGTCTCGACAGGTTTGAAAGGGAGCAGTACTTC
abundance: -; d_gene: -; v_gene: TRBV10-3; j_gene: TRBJ1-1; CDR3aa: CAISPGGGVGAFF; CDR3nt: TGTGCCATCAGTCCGGGCGGGGGGGTAGGAGCTTTCTTT
abundance: once; d_gene: -; v_gene: TRBV11-2; j_gene: TRBJ1-4; CDR3aa: CASTLLGGATNEKLFF; CDR3nt: TGTGCCAGCACCCTCCTTGGAGGAGCAACTAATGAAAAACTGTTTTTT
abundance: -; d_gene: -; v_gene: TRBV6-5; j_gene: TRBJ2-1; CDR3aa: CATTSGGSYNEQFF; CDR3nt: TGTGCCACCACAAGCGGAGGCTCCTACAATGAGCAGTTCTTC
abundance: -; d_gene: -; v_gene: TRBV9; j_gene: TRBJ2-1; CDR3aa: CASSVEGMSRDEQFF; CDR3nt: TGTGCCAGCAGCGTAGAAGGCATGTCTAGAGATGAGCAGTTCTTC
abundance: once; d_gene: TRBD1; v_gene: TRBV9; j_gene: TRBJ1-3; CDR3aa: CASSAHVGGQGNTIYF; CDR3nt: TGTGCCAGCAGCGCCCATGTGGGGGGACAGGGAAACACCATATATTTT
abundance: -; d_gene: -; v_gene: TRBV11-2; j_gene: TRBJ1-5; CDR3aa: CASSSQGSNQPQHF; CDR3nt: TGTGCCAGCAGCTCGCAGGGTTCCAATCAGCCCCAGCATTTT
abundance: -; d_gene: -; v_gene: TRBV29-1; j_gene: TRBJ1-4; CDR3aa: CSVDEGGGTNEKLFF; CDR3nt: TGCAGCGTTGATGAGGGGGGGGGAACTAATGAAAAACTGTTTTTT
abundance: -; d_gene: TRBD2; v_gene: TRBV5-8; j_gene: TRBJ2-3; CDR3aa: CASSQIPTSGTDTQYF; CDR3nt: TGTGCCAGCAGCCAGATCCCGACTAGCGGGACAGATACGCAGTATTTT
abundance: -; d_gene: -; v_gene: TRBV29-1; j_gene: TRBJ1-2; CDR3aa: CSVESGGNGGYTF; CDR3nt: TGCAGCGTTGAATCCGGGGGTAACGGGGGCTACACCTTC
abundance: -; d_gene: TRBD1; v_gene: TRBV9; j_gene: TRBJ2-3; CDR3aa: CASSSRDSADTQYF; CDR3nt: TGTGCCAGCAGCTCCCGGGACAGCGCAGATACGCAGTATTTT
abundance: -; d_gene: -; v_gene: TRBV19; j_gene: TRBJ2-1; CDR3aa: CASSPSRVSYNEQFF; CDR3nt: TGTGCCAGTAGTCCGAGCCGAGTATCCTACAATGAGCAGTTCTTC
abundance: -; d_gene: -; v_gene: TRBV7-2; j_gene: TRBJ1-1; CDR3aa: CASSLTAATNTEAFF; CDR3nt: TGTGCCAGCAGCCTCACTGCCGCTACGAACACTGAAGCTTTCTTT
abundance: -; d_gene: TRBD2; v_gene: TRBV11-2; j_gene: TRBJ2-1; CDR3aa: CASSLGTSGNHEQFF; CDR3nt: TGTGCCAGCAGTCTCGGGACTAGCGGAAACCATGAGCAGTTCTTC
abundance: once; d_gene: -; v_gene: TRBV3-1/TRBV3-2; j_gene: TRBJ1-2; CDR3aa: CASSQGLDRPRGGYTF; CDR3nt: TGTGCCAGCAGCCAAGGCCTAGACAGGCCCAGAGGGGGCTACACCTTC
abundance: -; d_gene: -; v_gene: TRBV3-1/TRBV3-2; j_gene: TRBJ2-7; CDR3aa: CASSQVGGRYEQYF; CDR3nt: TGTGCCAGCAGCCAAGTAGGGGGAAGGTACGAGCAGTACTTC
abundance: -; d_gene: -; v_gene: TRBV19; j_gene: TRBJ2-2; CDR3aa: CASSDTGRRTNTGELFF; CDR3nt: TGTGCCAGTAGTGACACAGGGAGACGGACGAACACCGGGGAGCTGTTTTTT
abundance: -; d_gene: -; v_gene: TRBV19; j_gene: TRBJ1-2; CDR3aa: CASSIGTTDYGYTF; CDR3nt: TGTGCCAGTAGTATTGGCACAACCGACTATGGCTACACCTTC
abundance: -; d_gene: TRBD1; v_gene: TRBV9; j_gene: TRBJ2-1; CDR3aa: CASSLRDRAHDEQFF; CDR3nt: TGTGCCAGCAGCCTCCGGGACAGAGCCCACGATGAGCAGTTCTTC
abundance: -; d_gene: TRBD2; v_gene: TRBV29-1; j_gene: TRBJ2-1; CDR3aa: CRNPGLAGDPSSYNEQFF; CDR3nt: TGCAGGAATCCGGGACTAGCGGGAGACCCGAGCTCCTACAATGAGCAGTTCTTC
abundance: once; d_gene: TRBD2; v_gene: TRBV19; j_gene: TRBJ2-2; CDR3aa: CASSIGSGRVPYTGELFF; CDR3nt: TGTGCCAGTAGTATAGGTAGCGGGAGGGTCCCGTACACCGGGGAGCTGTTTTTT
abundance: once; d_gene: -; v_gene: TRBV27; j_gene: TRBJ1-5; CDR3aa: CASSLGGFNQPQHF; CDR3nt: TGTGCCAGCAGTTTAGGGGGCTTCAATCAGCCCCAGCATTTT
abundance: -; d_gene: TRBD2; v_gene: TRBV2; j_gene: TRBJ2-4; CDR3aa: CASSGQRGAILNIQYF; CDR3nt: TGTGCCAGCAGTGGCCAGCGGGGGGCGATACTAAACATTCAGTACTTC
abundance: once; d_gene: TRBD1; v_gene: TRBV14; j_gene: TRBJ2-7; CDR3aa: CASSQWAGGYEQYF; CDR3nt: TGTGCCAGCAGCCAATGGGCAGGGGGCTACGAGCAGTACTTC
abundance: -; d_gene: -; v_gene: TRBV6-6; j_gene: TRBJ1-5; CDR3aa: CASIPAGGISNQPQHF; CDR3nt: TGTGCCAGCATTCCCGCGGGGGGGATTAGCAATCAGCCCCAGCATTTT
abundance: -; d_gene: -; v_gene: TRBV5-4; j_gene: TRBJ1-2; CDR3aa: CASSSDPTEGYTF; CDR3nt: TGTGCCAGCAGCTCCGATCCAACTGAGGGCTACACCTTC
abundance: -; d_gene: -; v_gene: TRBV6-5; j_gene: TRBJ1-2; CDR3aa: CASSYGPPRYGYTF; CDR3nt: TGTGCCAGCAGTTACGGGCCTCCCCGCTATGGCTACACCTTC
abundance: -; d_gene: -; v_gene: TRBV3-1/TRBV3-2; j_gene: TRBJ1-2; CDR3aa: CASSQVTATTGYTF; CDR3nt: TGTGCCAGCAGCCAAGTAACAGCCACGACCGGCTACACCTTC
abundance: -; d_gene: TRBD1; v_gene: TRBV7-8; j_gene: TRBJ1-4; CDR3aa: CASSRDSGGLFF; CDR3nt: TGTGCCAGCAGCCGGGACAGCGGAGGACTGTTTTTT
abundance: -; d_gene: TRBD2; v_gene: TRBV2; j_gene: TRBJ2-1; CDR3aa: CASLLAGAYNEQFF; CDR3nt: TGTGCCAGCCTCCTAGCGGGGGCCTACAATGAGCAGTTCTTC
abundance: -; d_gene: -; v_gene: TRBV7-3; j_gene: TRBJ2-2; CDR3aa: CASSPQGTGELFF; CDR3nt: TGTGCCAGCAGCCCACAGGGAACCGGGGAGCTGTTTTTT
abundance: -; d_gene: TRBD2; v_gene: TRBV5-4; j_gene: TRBJ2-1; CDR3aa: CASSLVRSSGEQFF; CDR3nt: TGTGCCAGCAGCTTGGTTAGGTCTAGCGGGGAGCAGTTCTTC
abundance: once; d_gene: TRBD1; v_gene: TRBV5-1; j_gene: TRBJ1-6; CDR3aa: CASSPGTGESSYNSPLHF; CDR3nt: TGCGCCAGCAGCCCAGGGACAGGGGAAAGCTCCTATAATTCACCCCTCCACTTT
abundance: -; d_gene: TRBD1; v_gene: TRBV2; j_gene: TRBJ1-1; CDR3aa: CASRQRVDRLNTEAFF; CDR3nt: TGTGCCAGCAGGCAGAGAGTGGACAGGTTGAACACTGAAGCTTTCTTT
abundance: -; d_gene: TRBD1; v_gene: TRBV4-1; j_gene: TRBJ2-5; CDR3aa: CASSPRGLETQYF; CDR3nt: TGCGCCAGCAGCCCAAGGGGGCTTGAGACCCAGTACTTC
abundance: -; d_gene: TRBD1; v_gene: TRBV11-2; j_gene: TRBJ2-1; CDR3aa: CASSLAIQGTPYNEQFF; CDR3nt: TGTGCCAGCAGCTTGGCCATACAGGGGACCCCGTACAATGAGCAGTTCTTC
abundance: -; d_gene: -; v_gene: TRBV29-1; j_gene: TRBJ2-3; CDR3aa: CSVELEFPDTQYF; CDR3nt: TGCAGCGTTGAACTAGAGTTTCCAGATACGCAGTATTTT
abundance: -; d_gene: -; v_gene: TRBV5-1; j_gene: TRBJ2-3; CDR3aa: CASSQGHLDADTQYF; CDR3nt: TGCGCCAGCAGTCAGGGGCATCTGGACGCAGATACGCAGTATTTT
abundance: -; d_gene: TRBD1; v_gene: TRBV6-5; j_gene: TRBJ2-7; CDR3aa: CASMRTGAYEQYF; CDR3nt: TGTGCCAGCATGAGGACAGGGGCCTACGAGCAGTACTTC
abundance: -; d_gene: -; v_gene: TRBV5-1; j_gene: TRBJ2-1; CDR3aa: CASSLQQGTEQFF; CDR3nt: TGCGCCAGCAGCTTACAGCAGGGGACTGAGCAGTTCTTC
abundance: few; d_gene: -; v_gene: TRBV30; j_gene: TRBJ1-6; CDR3aa: CAWSPGSHNSPLHF; CDR3nt: TGTGCCTGGAGCCCCGGGTCTCATAATTCACCCCTCCACTTT
abundance: -; d_gene: -; v_gene: TRBV7-9; j_gene: TRBJ1-2; CDR3aa: CASSQGRGGGYTF; CDR3nt: TGTGCCAGCAGCCAAGGGCGGGGGGGTGGCTACACCTTC
abundance: -; d_gene: TRBD1; v_gene: TRBV11-2; j_gene: TRBJ2-1; CDR3aa: CASSLVPGQGYNEQFF; CDR3nt: TGTGCCAGCAGCTTAGTTCCGGGACAGGGTTACAATGAGCAGTTCTTC